These 22 T cell receptor beta chains were all obtained from the same sample, sequenced in a study of T cells in Graves' hyperthyroidism and ophthalmopathy. From RNA transcripts, TCR beta CDR3 regions were amplified. The HTBI primer set was used in a first-round RT-PCR of the TCR CDR3. TCRdb re-called the multiplex PCR reads with MiXCR, one entry per CDR3 protein. The sample lists around 490,000 distinct CDR3 sequences; just under 20% were seen once. The sequenced material came from blood. These receptors were taken from a man in his forties with Graves' ophthalmopathy.

This clonotype occurred many times. The chain employs TRBV5-1 and TRBJ2-7; D assignment may be TRBD1 or TRBD2 (5 bases each). Germline assignment: CDR1 SGHRS and CDR2 YFSETQ. The CDR3 runs 16 residues. V lost 3 bases, J lost 4 bases, and 20 bases lay in between. CDR3 bases: TGCGCCAGCAGCTGGGGGTCGGCCAGCGGCCCATACGAGCAGTACTTC. It codes for CASSWGSASGPYEQYF.

A single count supports this clonotype. The chain uses TRBV7-9 and TRBJ2-5; D may be TRBD1 (6 bases). In germline, CDR1 is SEHNR, CDR2 FQNEAQ (reference sequence). V lost 8 bases and J lost 4, with 11 bases in between. The CDR3 extends over 12 amino acids. CDR3 DNA: TGTGCCAGCGGGGGCTCCCTAGAGACCCAGTACTTC. Translating it yields CASGGSLETQYF.

This clonotype was seen at least ten times. The V and J genes are TRBV3-1 and TRBJ2-5; no firm D call. The CDR3 contains 15 residues. The V and J ends lost 0 bases and 2 bases respectively, with 10 bases between them. Germline CDR1 reads LGHDT; CDR2 reads YNNKEL (reference sequence). CDR3 residues: CASSQDTVQQETQYF. The CDR3 DNA reads as TGTGCCAGCAGCCAAGATACCGTTCAACAAGAGACCCAGTACTTC.

This clonotype was counted ten times or more. V and J are TRBV11-2 and TRBJ2-3, with D uncertain. This CDR3 spans 14 amino acids. Looked up from germline, CDR1 is SGHAT and CDR2 is FQNNGV. V gave up 2 bases and J gave up 4 bases, with 10 bases separating them. The CDR3 sequence: CASSLYVTADTQYF. CDR3 nucleotide sequence: TGTGCCAGCAGCTTATACGTAACAGCAGATACGCAGTATTTT.

For this clonotype: A much larger clone lies one base from this, so it may be a read error. CDR3 nucleotide sequence: TGTGCCAGCAGCCCAGGGACGCATGCAGGAAACACCATATATTTT. Translation: CASSPGTHAGNTIYF. The chain has TRBV7-2 and TRBJ1-3; possible D gene TRBD1, 5 bases. Germline CDR1 SGHTA, CDR2 FQGNSA. V lost 5 bases and J 4 bases, leaving 15 bases between the germline ends. The CDR3 consists of 15 residues.

This clonotype has more than one count but fewer than ten. CDR3 nucleotide sequence: TGCGCCAGCCGACAGGGGGCGCCCGGAAACATTCAGTACTTC. Amino acids: CASRQGAPGNIQYF. The chain joins TRBV5-1 to TRBJ2-4, with 10 bases identical to TRBD1. V shed 7 bases, J shed 6 bases, and the junction held 7 bases outside the gene matches. The CDR3 sequence is 14 residues long. In germline, CDR1 is SGHRS, CDR2 YFSETQ.

This clonotype has only one observation. The genes are TRBV20-1 and TRBJ2-7, with TRBD2 as a possible D gene (5 bases). The J call is uncertain, as TRBJ2-1 better fits the DNA end. The germline V gene encodes CDR1 DFQATT and CDR2 SNEGSKA (reference sequence). This CDR3 has 13 residues. The CDR3 protein is CSAQSLSGYEQFF. DNA of the CDR3: TGCAGTGCTCAGTCCTTGAGCGGCTACGAGCAGTTCTTC.

This clonotype was found many times. The V and J genes are TRBV12-3 or TRBV12-4 and TRBJ2-7, with 8 bases aligning to TRBD2. J gave up 0 bases and V 6 bases, and 4 bases lay outside the gene matches. CDR3 size: 14 residues. CDR3 DNA sequence: TGTGCCAGCAGCCCAACTAGCGGCTCCTACGAGCAGTACTTC. Translated, it gives CASSPTSGSYEQYF.

This clonotype was detected ten times or more. The rearrangement links TRBV2 to TRBJ2-4; no definite D call. This CDR3 region has 13 residues. Germline CDR1 is SNHLY and CDR2 is FYNNEI. Trimming removed 4 bases from V and 7 bases from J, with 11 bases in between. CDR3 in amino acids: CASSAIVLNIQYF. CDR3 nucleotide sequence: TGTGCCAGCAGTGCGATAGTCTTGAACATTCAGTACTTC.

This clonotype was found many times. Here the CDR3 DNA reads TGTGCCAGCAGCTGGACTAGCTTCAATGAGCAGTTCTTC. Translation gives CASSWTSFNEQFF. The rearrangement links TRBV11-3 to TRBJ2-1; 8 nucleotides agree with TRBD2. From germline, CDR1 is SGHNT and CDR2 YENEEA. The CDR3 sequence is 13 residues long. V trimming: 4 bases; J trimming: 6 bases; junction bases outside the gene matches: 2.

This clonotype was counted at least ten times. The chain carries TRBV3-1 and TRBJ2-5, with D perhaps matching TRBD2 (7 bases). This CDR3 is 14 amino acids long. CDR1 is LGHDT, CDR2 YNNKEL, per germline (reference sequence). The ends were cut back, 1 base at V and 5 bases at J, with 11 bases in the middle. The CDR3 bases are TGTGCCAGCAGCCAAGTCGGGGGGCGGGAGACCCAGTACTTC. It encodes CASSQVGGRETQYF.

This clonotype appeared a few times. This chain joins TRBV6-1 and TRBJ1-1, with a weak D call TRBD1 (6 bases). The germline V gene has CDR1 MNHNS and CDR2 SASEGT. V was pared by 5 bases and J by 4 bases, with 23 bases between. The CDR3 is 17 residues long. The CDR3 protein is CASSPRRGAIGGTEAFF. CDR3 coding DNA: TGTGCCAGCAGTCCCCGGAGGGGGGCCATTGGTGGCACTGAAGCTTTCTTT.

This clonotype was seen a handful of times. This chain links TRBV20-1 with TRBJ2-7; 9 nucleotides line up with TRBD1. The CDR3 runs 14 residues. Trimming cost V 5 bases and J 3 bases; bases outside gene matches: 8. Germline CDR1 reads DFQATT; CDR2 reads SNEGSKA (reference sequence). CDR3 residues: CSAEGTGGLYEQYF. The CDR3 coding sequence is TGCAGTGCTGAGGGTACAGGGGGCCTCTACGAGCAGTACTTC.

The chain joins TRBV6-1 to TRBJ1-1; TRBD1 might be the D (5 bases). V was trimmed by 6 bases and J by 1 base, leaving 12 bases between them. The CDR3 covers 14 residues. Germline V CDR1 and CDR2: MNHNS, SASEGT. This chain's CDR3 is CASRQITGNTEAFF. DNA for the CDR3: TGTGCCAGCAGACAAATTACAGGGAACACTGAAGCTTTCTTT.

This clonotype showed up many times. The V call is TRBV4-3, the J call TRBJ2-7, with D uncertain. Between the trimmed V and J ends, which lost 1 base and 4 bases, there was a span of 11 bases. The length of the CDR3 is 14 residues. CDR1 is LGHNA and CDR2 is YSLEER in the germline V gene. Here the CDR3 reads CASSQVLGGYEQYF. CDR3 DNA sequence: TGCGCCAGCAGCCAAGTGCTGGGTGGGTACGAGCAGTACTTC.

This clonotype was recorded a few times. The rearrangement joins TRBV6-5 to TRBJ1-3; tentatively, D is TRBD1 (6 bases). V lost 5 bases and J 1 base, leaving 15 bases between the germline ends. There are 16 residues in the CDR3. Germline assignment: CDR1 MNHEY and CDR2 SVGAGI. The CDR3 spells CASSHRLDRSGNTIYF. The CDR3 DNA is TGTGCCAGCAGTCACCGTCTTGACAGGTCTGGAAACACCATATATTTT.

This rearrangement joins TRBV5-6 to TRBJ2-7; the match to TRBD2 covers 9 bases. With 7 bases clipped from V and 6 bases from J, the junction kept 11 bases outside the gene matches. Germline assignment: CDR1 SGHDT and CDR2 YYEEEE. There are 14 residues in the CDR3. CDR3 loop: CASQGGGRDFEQYF. The CDR3, as DNA: TGTGCCAGCCAGGGGGGCGGGAGGGACTTCGAGCAGTACTTC.

At least ten counts were recorded for this clonotype. This chain connects TRBV7-8 to TRBJ2-3, with 7 bases lining up with TRBD1. This CDR3 spans 13 amino acids. Germline V CDR1 and CDR2: SGHVS, FQNEAQ. Unmatched junction bases numbered 9, after V lost 5 bases and J lost 10 bases. CDR3 region: CASSPVGTAPQYF. CDR3 DNA sequence: TGTGCCAGCAGCCCCGTCGGGACAGCCCCGCAGTATTTT.

On this clonotype: This may be a read error: a much more frequent sequence differs by one nucleotide. The V call is TRBV5-1, the J call TRBJ2-1; 7 bases are a match to TRBD2. The CDR3 has 15 residues. CDR1 and CDR2 from the germline V gene are SGHRS and YFSETQ. V gave up 5 bases and J gave up 7 bases; unmatched junction bases: 12. The CDR3, as DNA: TGCGCCAGCAGTTCCCTAAAGGCGGGAGAGAATGAGCAGTTCTTC. Its protein product is CASSSLKAGENEQFF.

This clonotype has just a few counts. J is TRBJ2-1 and V is TRBV16; TRBD1 is a possible D gene (6 bases). The CDR3 has 14 residues. Germline V lookup: CDR1 KGHSY, CDR2 FQNENV. The V end lost 4 bases, the J end lost 7 bases, and 14 bases lay between the germline ends. The CDR3 coding sequence is TGTGCCAGCAGCCGCGTACAGGGCGCGAATGAGCAGTTCTTC. Translating gives CASSRVQGANEQFF.

The chain carries TRBV6-2 or TRBV6-3 and TRBJ2-7; 8 positions match TRBD2. The CDR3 length is 16 residues. Unmatched junction bases numbered 5, after V lost 0 bases and J lost 1 base. CDR1 and CDR2 from the germline V gene are MNHEY and SVGEGT. The CDR3 DNA sequence: TGTGCCAGCAGTTACTCGAGCTCTAGCGGGTCCTACGAGCAGTACTTC. It translates to CASSYSSSSGSYEQYF.

There are many counts of this clonotype. The rearrangement joins TRBV5-5 to TRBJ1-1; D is unclear. V was pared by 4 bases and J by 2 bases, with 15 bases between. The CDR3 loop spans 15 amino acids. Germline V CDR1 and CDR2: SGHKS, YYEKEE (reference sequence). For the CDR3, the DNA is TGTGCCAGCAGCCCTTTGGTGGGCCTTAACACTGAAGCTTTCTTT. This gives the protein CASSPLVGLNTEAFF.